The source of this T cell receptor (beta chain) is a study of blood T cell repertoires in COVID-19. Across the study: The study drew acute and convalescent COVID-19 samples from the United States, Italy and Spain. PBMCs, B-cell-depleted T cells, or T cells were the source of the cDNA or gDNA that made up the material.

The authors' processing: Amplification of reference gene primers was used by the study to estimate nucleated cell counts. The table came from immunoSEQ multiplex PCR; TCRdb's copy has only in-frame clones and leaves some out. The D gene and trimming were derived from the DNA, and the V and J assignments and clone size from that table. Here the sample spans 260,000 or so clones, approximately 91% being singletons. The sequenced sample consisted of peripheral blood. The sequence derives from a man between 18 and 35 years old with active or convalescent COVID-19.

CDR3 amino acids: CASSEARTTDTQYF. CDR3 sequence (DNA): TGCGCCAGCAGCGAGGCACGTACTACAGATACGCAGTATTTT. The rearrangement links TRBV5-1 to TRBJ2-3; D is ambiguous. The CDR3 is made up of 14 amino acids. Germline loops: CDR1 SGHRS, CDR2 YFSETQ. Trimming removed 4 bases from V and 3 bases from J, with 12 bases in between.